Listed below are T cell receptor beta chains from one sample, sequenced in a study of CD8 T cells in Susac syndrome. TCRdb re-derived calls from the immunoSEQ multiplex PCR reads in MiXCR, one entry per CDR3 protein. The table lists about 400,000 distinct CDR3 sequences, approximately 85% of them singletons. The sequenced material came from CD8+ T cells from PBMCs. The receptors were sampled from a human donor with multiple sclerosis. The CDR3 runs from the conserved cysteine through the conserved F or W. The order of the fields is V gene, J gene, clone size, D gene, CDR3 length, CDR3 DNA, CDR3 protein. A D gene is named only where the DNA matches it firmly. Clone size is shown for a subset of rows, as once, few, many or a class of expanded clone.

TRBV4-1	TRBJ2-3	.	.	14	TGCGCCAGCAGCCTAAGATATTCGGGGGGCACGCAGTATTTT	CASSLRYSGGTQYF
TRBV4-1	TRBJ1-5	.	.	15	TGCGCCAGCAGCCAAGATAGCCAGAGTTATCAGCCCCAGCATTTT	CASSQDSQSYQPQHF
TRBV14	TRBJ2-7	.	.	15	TGTGCCAGCAGCCAAGACCCCCTCAGCCGGGGCGAGCAGTACTTC	CASSQDPLSRGEQYF
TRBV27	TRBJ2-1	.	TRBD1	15	TGTGCCAGCAGTTTGCCGGGACAGCTTAAGGATGAGCAGTTCTTC	CASSLPGQLKDEQFF
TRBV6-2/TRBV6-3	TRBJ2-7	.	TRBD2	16	TGTGCCAGCAGTTACTCGGTAGCGGGAGGGTCCTACGAGCAGTACTTC	CASSYSVAGGSYEQYF
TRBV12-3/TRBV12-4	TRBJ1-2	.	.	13	TGTGCCAGCAGTTTATGGGAGGGCTATGGCTACACCTTC	CASSLWEGYGYTF
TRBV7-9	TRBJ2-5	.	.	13	TGTGCCAGCACCGTAGGAGGGGAAGAGACCCAGTACTTC	CASTVGGEETQYF
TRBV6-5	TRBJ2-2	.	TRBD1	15	TGTGCCAGCAGTTACTCGGGACAGGGGACCGGGGAGCTGTTTTTT	CASSYSGQGTGELFF
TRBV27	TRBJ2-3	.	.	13	TGTGCCAGCAGGGGGGACAGCGGGTATACGCAGTATTTT	CASRGDSGYTQYF
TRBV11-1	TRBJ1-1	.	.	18	TGTGCCAGCAGCCTTAAGGGGGGCCCTACTCACATGAACACTGAAGCTTTCTTT	CASSLKGGPTHMNTEAFF
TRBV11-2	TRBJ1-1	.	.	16	TGTGCCAGCAGGGACGGGGCTTTCTTTATGAACACTGAAGCTTTCTTT	CASRDGAFFMNTEAFF
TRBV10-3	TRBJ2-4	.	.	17	TGTGCCATCAGTGAGGCGCCTAGCAGGGGAGCCAAAAACATTCAGTACTTC	CAISEAPSRGAKNIQYF
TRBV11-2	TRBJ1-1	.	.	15	TGTGCCAGCAGCTTATCACAGGCTATGAACACTGAAGCTTTCTTT	CASSLSQAMNTEAFF
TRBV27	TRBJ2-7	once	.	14	TGTGCCAGCAGCCCCTCGGGGCTGTCCTACGAGCAGTACTTC	CASSPSGLSYEQYF
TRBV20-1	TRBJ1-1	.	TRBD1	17	TGCAGTGCTAAAGCAGACAGGGGCCGATCCATTACAGAGTTAGCTTTCTTT	CSAKADRGRSITELAFF
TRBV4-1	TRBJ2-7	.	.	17	TGCGCCAGCAGCCAAGATGAAGGGGCAGGGAGCTCCTACGAGCAGTACTTC	CASSQDEGAGSSYEQYF
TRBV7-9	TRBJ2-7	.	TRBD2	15	TGTGCCAGCAGCCCTCCTCTGGGGGGGGACTACGAGCAGTACTTC	CASSPPLGGDYEQYF
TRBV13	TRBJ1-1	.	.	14	TGTGCCAGCAGACCTACTTTTTCGGGCACTGAAGCTTTCTTT	CASRPTFSGTEAFF
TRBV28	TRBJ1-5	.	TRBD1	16	TGTGCCAGCAGTTTAAACCGACAGGGGGTTGGTCAGCCCCAGCATTTT	CASSLNRQGVGQPQHF
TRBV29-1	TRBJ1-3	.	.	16	TGCAGCGCCGAGGGTAAAGATGGGGCATCAGGAAACACCATATATTTT	CSAEGKDGASGNTIYF
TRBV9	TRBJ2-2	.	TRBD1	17	TGTGCCAGCAGCGTAGGGGGGACAGAATGGAACACCGGGGAGCTGTTTTTT	CASSVGGTEWNTGELFF
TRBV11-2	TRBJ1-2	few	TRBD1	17	TGTGCCAGCAGCTTCCCAGGGGGCTCAGGACTCCTCTATGGCTACACCTTC	CASSFPGGSGLLYGYTF
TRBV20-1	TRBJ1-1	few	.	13	TGCAGTGCTAGAGGCGGGGGGGACACTGAAGCTTTCTTT	CSARGGGDTEAFF
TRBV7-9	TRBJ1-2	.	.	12	TGTGCCAGCAGCTCAAGTTACTATGGCTACACCTTC	CASSSSYYGYTF
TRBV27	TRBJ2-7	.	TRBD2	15	TGTGCCAGCAGTCCGTCGCCTAGCGGTACCTACGAGCAGTACTTC	CASSPSPSGTYEQYF
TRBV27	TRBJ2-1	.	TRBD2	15	TGTGCCAGCCAGGTGGCGGGAGGCTCCTACAATGAGCAGTTCTTC	CASQVAGGSYNEQFF
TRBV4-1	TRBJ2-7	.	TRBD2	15	TGCGCCAGCAGCCATGGACTAGCGGCTGGCTACGAGCAGTACTTC	CASSHGLAAGYEQYF
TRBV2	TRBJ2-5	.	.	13	TGTGCCAGCCTACCCCGTGACCAAGAGACCCAGTACTTC	CASLPRDQETQYF
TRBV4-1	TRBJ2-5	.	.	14	TGCGCCAGCAGCCAAGAATCTACAGTAGAGACCCAGTACTTC	CASSQESTVETQYF
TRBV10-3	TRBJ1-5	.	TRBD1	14	TGTGCCATCAACCTAGGGGGCTTCGGACACCCCCAGCATTTT	CAINLGGFGHPQHF
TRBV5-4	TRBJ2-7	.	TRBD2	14	TGTGCCAGCAGCTTTAGCGGGGCGACCTACGAGCAGTACTTC	CASSFSGATYEQYF
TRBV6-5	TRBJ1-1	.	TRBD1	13	TGTGCCAGCAGTTACTTAACAGGGGGCGAAGCTTTCTTT	CASSYLTGGEAFF
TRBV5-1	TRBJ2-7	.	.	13	TGCGCCAGCATGCCCGGGGAGGGGGACGAGCAGTACTTC	CASMPGEGDEQYF
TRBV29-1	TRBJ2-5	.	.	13	TGCAGCGTTGACAGTCTAACACAAGAGACCCAGTACTTC	CSVDSLTQETQYF
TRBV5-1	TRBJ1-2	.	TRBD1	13	TGCGCCAGCAGCTTCGACAGGGTGAACGGCTACACCTTC	CASSFDRVNGYTF
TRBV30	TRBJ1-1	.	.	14	TGTGCCTGGGATGGGACGGGTGGAAACACTGAAGCTTTCTTT	CAWDGTGGNTEAFF
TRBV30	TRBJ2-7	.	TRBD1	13	TGTGCCTGGACGGGACAGCTCTATCACGAGCAGTACTTC	CAWTGQLYHEQYF
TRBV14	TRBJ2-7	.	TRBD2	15	TGTGCCAGCAGCCCAGTAGCGGGGGCGACCTACGAGCAGTACTTC	CASSPVAGATYEQYF
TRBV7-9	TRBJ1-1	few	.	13	TGTGCCAGCAGCTCTTCAGGGGTGCCTGAAGCTTTCTTT	CASSSSGVPEAFF
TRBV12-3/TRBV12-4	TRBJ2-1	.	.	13	TGTGCCAGCAGAACCAGAGGAGGGGGTGAGCAGTTCTTC	CASRTRGGGEQFF
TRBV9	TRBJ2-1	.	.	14	TGTGCCAGCAGCGTAGAGGGAAGTAGCGATGAGCAGTTCTTC	CASSVEGSSDEQFF
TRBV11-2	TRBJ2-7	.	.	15	TGTGCCAGCAGCTTAGGGACAGACTTCTCCTACGAGCAGTACTTC	CASSLGTDFSYEQYF
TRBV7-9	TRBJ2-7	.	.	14	TGTGCCAGCAGCTTTGAGTCCAGCGGGTACGAGCAGTACTTC	CASSFESSGYEQYF
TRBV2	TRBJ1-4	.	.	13	TGTGCCAGCAGTGGGACAGTGAATGAAAAACTGTTTTTT	CASSGTVNEKLFF
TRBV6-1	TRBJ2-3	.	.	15	TGTGCCAGCAGTGAAGGGGCAGGGAGCACAGATACGCAGTATTTT	CASSEGAGSTDTQYF
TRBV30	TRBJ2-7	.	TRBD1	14	TGTGCCTGGATCAGCAGGACAGGAGTCTACGAGCAGTACTTC	CAWISRTGVYEQYF
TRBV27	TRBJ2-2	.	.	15	TGTGCCAGCAGTTTAAGCGACCCGAACACCGGGGAGCTGTTTTTT	CASSLSDPNTGELFF
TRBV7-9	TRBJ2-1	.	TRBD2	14	TGTGCCAGCAGCTTAGAGGGTGGGGGGGTCGAGCAGTTCTTC	CASSLEGGGVEQFF